This T cell receptor beta chain was captured in a study of PD-1 blockade in classical Hodgkin lymphoma. Study overall: Each patient was given nivolumab 3 mg/kg through a vein every 2 weeks. Study-level points and caveats: Researchers reported that CD4+ TCR diversity, though not CD8+, rose significantly by C4D1. It was reported that newly diagnosed patients had less baseline TCR diversity than healthy donors. Anyone who began nivolumab under 1 year after ASCT was excluded.

Trimming took off 3 bases at V and 8 bases at J, with 15 bases between the two ends. This CDR3 region has 14 residues. Germline CDR1 is WNHNN and CDR2 is SYGVQD (reference sequence). Sequencing was performed with immunoSEQ multiplex PCR; in TCRdb, only in-frame clones are kept and a portion is missing. The sample includes some 96,000 clones, 75% to 85% of them seen just once. A remark on this clone: As yet, its antigen is unknown.

All patients relapsed after autologous stem cell transplantation, and brentuximab vedotin exposure varied. The J gene is TRBJ2-3, the V gene TRBV10-1; D call uncertain. This TCR was sampled from a human donor with classical Hodgkin lymphoma. This material consisted of peripheral blood mononuclear cells (PBMCs), taken before the second cycle of nivolumab. The CDR3 DNA sequence: TGCGCCAGCAGTGAATCTGTTTCGGGTGGTACGCAGTATTTT. This sequence encodes CASSESVSGGTQYF.